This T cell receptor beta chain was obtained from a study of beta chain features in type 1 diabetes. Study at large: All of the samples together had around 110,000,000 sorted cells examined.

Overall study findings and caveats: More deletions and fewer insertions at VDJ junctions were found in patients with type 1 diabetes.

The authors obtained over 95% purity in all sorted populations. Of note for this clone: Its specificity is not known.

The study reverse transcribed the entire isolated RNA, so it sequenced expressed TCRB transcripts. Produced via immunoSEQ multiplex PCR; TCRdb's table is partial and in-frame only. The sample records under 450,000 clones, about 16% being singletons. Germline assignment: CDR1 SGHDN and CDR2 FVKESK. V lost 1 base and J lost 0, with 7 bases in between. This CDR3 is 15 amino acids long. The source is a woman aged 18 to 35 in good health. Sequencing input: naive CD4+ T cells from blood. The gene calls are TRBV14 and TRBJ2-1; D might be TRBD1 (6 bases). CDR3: CASSQVDSSYNEQFF. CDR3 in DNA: TGTGCCAGCAGCCAAGTGGACAGCTCCTACAATGAGCAGTTCTTC.